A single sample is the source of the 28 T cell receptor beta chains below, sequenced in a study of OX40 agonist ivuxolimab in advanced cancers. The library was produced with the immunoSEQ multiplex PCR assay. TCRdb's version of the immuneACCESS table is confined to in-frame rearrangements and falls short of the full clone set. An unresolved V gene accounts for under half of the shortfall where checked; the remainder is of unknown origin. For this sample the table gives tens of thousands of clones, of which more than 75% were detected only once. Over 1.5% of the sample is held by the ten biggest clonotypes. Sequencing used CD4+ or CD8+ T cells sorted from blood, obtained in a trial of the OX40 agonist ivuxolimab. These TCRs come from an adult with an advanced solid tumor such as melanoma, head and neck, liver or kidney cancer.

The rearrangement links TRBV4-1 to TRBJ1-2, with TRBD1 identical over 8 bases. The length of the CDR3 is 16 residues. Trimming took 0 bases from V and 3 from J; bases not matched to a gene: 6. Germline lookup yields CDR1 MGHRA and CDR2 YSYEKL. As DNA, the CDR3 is TGCGCCAGCAGCCAAGATGCGATACAGGGGGACTATGGCTACACCTTC. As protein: CASSQDAIQGDYGYTF.

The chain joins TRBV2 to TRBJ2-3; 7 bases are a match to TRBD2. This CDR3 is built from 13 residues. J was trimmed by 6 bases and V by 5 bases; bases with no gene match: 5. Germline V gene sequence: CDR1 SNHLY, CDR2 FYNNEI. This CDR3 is CASSPGGRDTQYF. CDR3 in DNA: TGTGCCAGCAGTCCGGGAGGCCGCGATACGCAGTATTTT.

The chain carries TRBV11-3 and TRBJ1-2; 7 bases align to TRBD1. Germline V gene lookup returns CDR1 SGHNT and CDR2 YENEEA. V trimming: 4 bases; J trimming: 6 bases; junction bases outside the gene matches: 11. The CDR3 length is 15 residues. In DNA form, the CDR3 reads TGTGCCAGCAGCTCTCCTAGACAGGGCCCACATGGCTACACCTTC. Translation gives CASSSPRQGPHGYTF. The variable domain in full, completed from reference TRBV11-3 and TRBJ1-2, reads EAGVVQSPRYKIIEKKQPVAFWCNPISGHNTLYWYLQNLGQGPELLIRYENEEAVDDSQLPKDRFSAERLKGVDSTLKIQPAELGDSAVYLCASSSPRQGPHGYTFGSGTRLTVV.

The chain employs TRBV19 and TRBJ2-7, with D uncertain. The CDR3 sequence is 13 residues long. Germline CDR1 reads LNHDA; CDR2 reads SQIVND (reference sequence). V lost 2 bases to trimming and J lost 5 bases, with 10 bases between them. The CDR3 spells CASSISKQNEQYF. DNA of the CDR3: TGTGCCAGTAGTATATCAAAACAGAACGAGCAGTACTTC.

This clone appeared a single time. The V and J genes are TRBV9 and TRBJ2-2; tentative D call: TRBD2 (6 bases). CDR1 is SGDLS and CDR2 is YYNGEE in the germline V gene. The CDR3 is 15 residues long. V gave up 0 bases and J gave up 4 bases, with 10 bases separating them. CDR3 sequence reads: CASSVGGLLTGELFF. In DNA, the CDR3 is TGTGCCAGCAGCGTAGGTGGACTACTCACCGGGGAGCTGTTTTTT.

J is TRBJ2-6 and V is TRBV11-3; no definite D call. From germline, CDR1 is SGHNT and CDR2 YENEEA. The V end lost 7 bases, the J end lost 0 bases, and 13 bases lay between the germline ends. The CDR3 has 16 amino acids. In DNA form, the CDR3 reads TGTGCCAGCACCCTAGGGTGGGACTCTGGGGCCAACGTCCTGACTTTC. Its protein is CASTLGWDSGANVLTF.

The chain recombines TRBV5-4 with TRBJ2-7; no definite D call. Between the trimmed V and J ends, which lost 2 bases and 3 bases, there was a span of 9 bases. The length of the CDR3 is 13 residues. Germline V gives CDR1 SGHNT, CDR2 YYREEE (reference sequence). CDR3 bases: TGTGCCAGCAGCTTTGAGAAAAACTACGAGCAGTACTTC. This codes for CASSFEKNYEQYF.

The CDR3 coding sequence is TGTGCCAGCCTTTTGGAGAAAGTATACAATGAGCAGTTCTTC. Protein: CASLLEKVYNEQFF. J is TRBJ2-1 and V is TRBV7-9; no reliable D call. V lost 8 bases, J lost 4 bases, and 15 bases lay in between. In germline, CDR1 is SEHNR, CDR2 FQNEAQ (reference sequence). This CDR3 has 14 amino acids.

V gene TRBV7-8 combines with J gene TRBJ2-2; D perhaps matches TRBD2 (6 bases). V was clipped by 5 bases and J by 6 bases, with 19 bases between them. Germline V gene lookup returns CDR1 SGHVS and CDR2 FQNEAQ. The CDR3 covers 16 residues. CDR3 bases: TGTGCCAGCAGCCCAAGAATAGAGGAGGGGTCCGGGGAGCTGTTTTTT. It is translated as CASSPRIEEGSGELFF.

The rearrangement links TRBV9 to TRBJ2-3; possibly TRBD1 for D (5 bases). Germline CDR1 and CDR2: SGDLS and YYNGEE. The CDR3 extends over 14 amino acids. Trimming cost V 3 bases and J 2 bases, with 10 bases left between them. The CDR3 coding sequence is TGTGCCAGCAGCGCTAGACAGTTCACAGATACGCAGTATTTT. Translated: CASSARQFTDTQYF.

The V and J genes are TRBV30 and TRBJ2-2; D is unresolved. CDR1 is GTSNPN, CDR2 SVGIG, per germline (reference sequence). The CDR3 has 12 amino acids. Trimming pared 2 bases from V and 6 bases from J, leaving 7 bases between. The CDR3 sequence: CAWSRLSGELFF. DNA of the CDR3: TGTGCCTGGAGTCGCTTATCCGGGGAGCTGTTTTTT.

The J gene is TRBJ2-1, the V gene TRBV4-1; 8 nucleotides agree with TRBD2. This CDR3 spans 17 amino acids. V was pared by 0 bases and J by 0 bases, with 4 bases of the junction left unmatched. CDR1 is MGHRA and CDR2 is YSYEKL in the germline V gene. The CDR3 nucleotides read TGCGCCAGCAGCCAAGATAGAAGCGGGAGCTCCTACAATGAGCAGTTCTTC. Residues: CASSQDRSGSSYNEQFF.

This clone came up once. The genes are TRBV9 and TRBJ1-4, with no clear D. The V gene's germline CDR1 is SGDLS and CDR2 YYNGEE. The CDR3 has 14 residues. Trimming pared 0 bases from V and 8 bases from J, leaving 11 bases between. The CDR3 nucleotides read TGTGCCAGCAGCGTAGGGGGTTTCGGGGAAAAACTGTTTTTT. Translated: CASSVGGFGEKLFF. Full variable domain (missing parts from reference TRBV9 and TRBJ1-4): DSGVTQTPKHLITATGQRVTLRCSPRSGDLSVYWYQQSLDQGLQFLIQYYNGEERAKGNILERFSAQQFPDLHSELNLSSLELGDSALYFCASSVGGFGEKLFFGSGTQLSVL.

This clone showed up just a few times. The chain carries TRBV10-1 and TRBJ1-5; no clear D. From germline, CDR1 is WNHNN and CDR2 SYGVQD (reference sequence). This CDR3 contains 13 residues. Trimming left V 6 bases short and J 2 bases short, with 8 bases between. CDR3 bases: TGCGCCAGCAGCAGTACCGGCAATCAGCCCCAGCATTTT. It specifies CASSSTGNQPQHF.

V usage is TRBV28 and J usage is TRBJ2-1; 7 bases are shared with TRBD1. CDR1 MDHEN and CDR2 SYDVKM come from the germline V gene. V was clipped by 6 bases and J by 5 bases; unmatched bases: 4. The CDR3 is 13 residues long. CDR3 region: CASRQQGHNEQFF. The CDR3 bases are TGTGCCAGCAGGCAACAGGGGCACAATGAGCAGTTCTTC.

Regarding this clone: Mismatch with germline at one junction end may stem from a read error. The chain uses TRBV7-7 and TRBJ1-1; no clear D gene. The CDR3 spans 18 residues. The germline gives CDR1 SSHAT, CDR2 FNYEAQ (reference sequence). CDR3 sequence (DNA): TGTGCTAGCAGCTTACTTGGGTCTAGTCGACGGATGAACACTGAAGCTTTCTTT. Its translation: CASSLLGSSRRMNTEAFF. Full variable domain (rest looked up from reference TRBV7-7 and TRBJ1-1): GAGVSQSPRYKVTKRGQDVTLRCDPISSHATLYWYQQALGQGPEFLTYFNYEAQPDKSGLPSDRFSAERPEGSISTLTIQRTEQRDSAMYRCASSLLGSSRRMNTEAFFGQGTRLTVV.

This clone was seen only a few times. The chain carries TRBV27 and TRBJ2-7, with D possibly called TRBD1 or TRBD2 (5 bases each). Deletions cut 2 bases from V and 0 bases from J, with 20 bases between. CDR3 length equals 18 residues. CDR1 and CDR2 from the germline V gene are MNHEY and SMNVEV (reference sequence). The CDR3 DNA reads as TGTGCCAGCAGTTTAATGGGCAACCGGGACGCCTTCTCCTACGAGCAGTACTTC. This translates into CASSLMGNRDAFSYEQYF.

CDR3 DNA: TGTGCCAGCAGCTCCGCCGGCTTAGGTGAGGAGACCCAGTACTTC. It is translated as CASSSAGLGEETQYF. V usage is TRBV5-4 and J usage is TRBJ2-5; D uncertain. V was clipped by 3 bases and J by 5 bases, with 17 bases between them. This CDR3 comprises 15 residues. Germline V gene data show CDR1 as SGHNT and CDR2 as YYREEE (reference sequence). Full variable domain (missing parts from reference TRBV5-4 and TRBJ2-5): ETGVTQSPTHLIKTRGQQVTLRCSSQSGHNTVSWYQQALGQGPQFIFQYYREEENGRGNFPPRFSGLQFPNYSSELNVNALELDDSALYLCASSSAGLGEETQYFGPGTRLLVL.

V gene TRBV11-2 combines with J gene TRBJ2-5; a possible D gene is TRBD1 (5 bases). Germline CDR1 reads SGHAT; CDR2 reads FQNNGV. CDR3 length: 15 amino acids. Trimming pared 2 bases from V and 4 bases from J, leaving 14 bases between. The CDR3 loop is CASSLNPQGSETQYF. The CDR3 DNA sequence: TGTGCCAGCAGCTTAAACCCCCAGGGTTCAGAGACCCAGTACTTC.

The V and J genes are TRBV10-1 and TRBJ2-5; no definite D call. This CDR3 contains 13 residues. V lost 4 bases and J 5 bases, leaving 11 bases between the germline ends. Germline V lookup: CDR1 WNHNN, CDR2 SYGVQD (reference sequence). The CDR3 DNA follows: TGCGCCAGCAGTGCGACTCTTAAGGAGACCCAGTACTTC. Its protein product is CASSATLKETQYF.

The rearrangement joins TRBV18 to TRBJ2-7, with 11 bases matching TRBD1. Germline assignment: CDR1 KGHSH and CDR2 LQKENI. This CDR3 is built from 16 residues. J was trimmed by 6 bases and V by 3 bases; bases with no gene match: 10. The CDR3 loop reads CASSPDRGQLAGEQYF. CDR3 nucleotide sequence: TGTGCCAGCTCACCGGACAGGGGGCAGCTAGCTGGCGAGCAGTACTTC.

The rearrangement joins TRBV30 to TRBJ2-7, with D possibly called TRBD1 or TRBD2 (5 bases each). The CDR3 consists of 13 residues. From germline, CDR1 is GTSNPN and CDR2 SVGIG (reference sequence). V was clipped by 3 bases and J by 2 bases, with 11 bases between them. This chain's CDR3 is CAWRRGATYEQYF. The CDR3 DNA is TGTGCCTGGAGGAGGGGTGCAACCTACGAGCAGTACTTC.

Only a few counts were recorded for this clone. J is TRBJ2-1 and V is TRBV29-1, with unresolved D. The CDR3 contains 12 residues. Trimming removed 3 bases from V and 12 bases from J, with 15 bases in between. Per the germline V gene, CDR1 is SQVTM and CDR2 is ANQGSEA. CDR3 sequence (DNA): TGCAGCGTTGAGGGGAACAGAGACTTGCAGTTCTTC. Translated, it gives CSVEGNRDLQFF.

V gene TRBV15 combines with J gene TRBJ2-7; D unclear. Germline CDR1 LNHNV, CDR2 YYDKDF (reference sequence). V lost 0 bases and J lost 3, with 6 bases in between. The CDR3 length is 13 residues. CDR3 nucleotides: TGTGCCACCAGCAGAGATCAAAACTACGAGCAGTACTTC. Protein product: CATSRDQNYEQYF.

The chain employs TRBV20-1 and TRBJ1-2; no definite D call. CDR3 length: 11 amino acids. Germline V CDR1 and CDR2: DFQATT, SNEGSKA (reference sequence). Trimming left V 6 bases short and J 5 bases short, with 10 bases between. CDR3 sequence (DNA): TGCAGTGCCCCTCAGCAGTATGGCTACACCTTC. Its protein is CSAPQQYGYTF.

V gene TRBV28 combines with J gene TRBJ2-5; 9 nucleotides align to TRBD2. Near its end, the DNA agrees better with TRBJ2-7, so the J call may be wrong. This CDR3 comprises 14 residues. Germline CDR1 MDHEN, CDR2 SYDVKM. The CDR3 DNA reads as TGTGCCAGCAGTCCGCGGGGGGGATCCTACGAGCAGTACTTC. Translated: CASSPRGGSYEQYF.

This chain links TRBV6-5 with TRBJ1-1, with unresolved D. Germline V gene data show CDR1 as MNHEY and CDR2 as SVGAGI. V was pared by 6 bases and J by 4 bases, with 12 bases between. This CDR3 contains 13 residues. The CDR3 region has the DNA TGTGCCAGCAGATTGACCAGATTCACTGAAGCTTTCTTT. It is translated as CASRLTRFTEAFF.

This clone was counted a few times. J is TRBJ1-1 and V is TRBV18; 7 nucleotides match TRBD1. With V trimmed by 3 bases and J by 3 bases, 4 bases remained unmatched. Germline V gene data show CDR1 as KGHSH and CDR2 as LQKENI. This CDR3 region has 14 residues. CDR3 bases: TGTGCCAGCTCACCGACAGGGTATGACACTGAAGCTTTCTTT. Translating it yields CASSPTGYDTEAFF.